Detailed here is one TCR beta chain. This entry is derived from a study of blood T cell repertoires in COVID-19. Whole-study context: T cells, B-cell-depleted T cells, or PBMCs supplied cDNA or gDNA.

V lost 8 bases, J lost 4 bases, and 17 bases stayed unmatched. In germline, CDR1 is SQVTM, CDR2 ANQGSEA. The CDR3 length is 16 residues. How the authors handled the data: Reference gene primers were amplified, and this amplification served to estimate nucleated cell counts. Some clones are missing from TCRdb's copy, which holds only in-frame ones; the method was immunoSEQ multiplex PCR. Clonal size and the V and J genes are those of that table, whereas D and trimming came from the DNA. The sample shows 250,000 to 350,000 clones, around nine tenths of them seen only once. The chain is built from TRBV29-1 and TRBJ1-1; TRBD1 agrees at 9 bases. Sequencing was carried out using peripheral blood. This clonotype was sampled from a man aged 25 to 45 with acute or convalescent COVID-19. CDR3 nucleotide sequence: TGCAGCACCAGAAGTAATAGGGACAGGGTGCCCACTGAAGCTTTCTTT. It translates to CSTRSNRDRVPTEAFF.